These T cell receptor beta chains were read from a single sample in a study of vaccination and CD4 T cells after COVID-19. TCRdb redid the calling of the PCR reads with MiXCR, one entry per CDR3 protein. The data show around 13,000 distinct CDR3 sequences, approximately 62% seen once. Their cognate antigens are unknown. The sequenced sample consisted of CD4+ T cells from blood, cultured in vitro. The receptor set was obtained from a human donor who had recovered from COVID-19. The CDR3 runs from the conserved cysteine through the conserved F or W. The D gene is left open where the match is weak. Not every row has a clone size; where given, it reads once, few, many or a size class.

j_gene,d_gene,abundance,v_gene,CDR3nt,CDR3aa
TRBJ2-5,TRBD1,-,TRBV20-1,TGCAGTGCAGGACAGGGGAATGTAGAGACCCAGTACTTC,CSAGQGNVETQYF
TRBJ1-5,-,few,TRBV20-1,TGCAGTGCTAGAGATCATGGTTATCAGCCCCAGCATTTT,CSARDHGYQPQHF
TRBJ2-7,-,-,TRBV21-1,TGTGCCAGCAGCAAAGTACGAACCCGCAAGTACTTC,CASSKVRTRKYF
TRBJ2-3,-,-,TRBV11-2,TGTGCCAGCAGCTTATTTGGCGGGAGCACAGATACGCAGTATTTT,CASSLFGGSTDTQYF
TRBJ2-2,TRBD2,-,TRBV5-1,TGCGCCAGCAGCTCGGGGACAGGGACTAGCGGGAGTAGAAGGACCGGGGAGCTGTTTTTT,CASSSGTGTSGSRRTGELFF
TRBJ2-2,-,-,TRBV28,TGTGCCAGCAGTTTAATCGGTCTCCTTGCGGGGGCCGACACCGGGGAGCTGTTTTTT,CASSLIGLLAGADTGELFF
TRBJ2-3,-,-,TRBV30,TGTGCCTGGAGGGGGACGAACACAGATACGCAGTATTTT,CAWRGTNTDTQYF
TRBJ1-1,-,-,TRBV28,TGTGCCAGCAGTTTTATGGGCAGGGAAAGCACTGAAGCTTTCTTT,CASSFMGRESTEAFF
TRBJ1-1,-,-,TRBV7-6,TGTGCCAGCAGCTCACAATTCGGGAACACTGAAGCTTTCTTT,CASSSQFGNTEAFF
TRBJ2-5,-,few,TRBV6-5,TGTGCCAGCAGCTCCTCGGACCTTGACGAGACCCAGTACTTC,CASSSSDLDETQYF
TRBJ2-1,-,few,TRBV27,TGTGCCAGCAGTTTTGCCGACACGGCCTACAATGAGCAGTTCTTC,CASSFADTAYNEQFF
TRBJ2-1,TRBD2,-,TRBV24-1,TGTGCCACCAGTGATTTGCCAGGACTAGCGGGACTCAATGAGCAGTTCTTC,CATSDLPGLAGLNEQFF
TRBJ2-1,-,-,TRBV20-1,TGCAGTGCGGTCGGAGGTTATAGCTCCTACAATGAGCAGTTCTTC,CSAVGGYSSYNEQFF
TRBJ2-3,TRBD2,-,TRBV7-9,TGTGCCAGCAGCTTAGCGGGAGGGCCCCTTCTGAGGACGCAGTATTTT,CASSLAGGPLLRTQYF
TRBJ1-2,-,few,TRBV12-3/TRBV12-4,TGTGCCAGCAGTCCGGTACAGGGCTCCTATGGCTACACCTTC,CASSPVQGSYGYTF
TRBJ2-2,-,-,TRBV28,TGTGCCAGCAGTTTATTCCGACTCGATAACACCGGGGAGCTGTTTTTT,CASSLFRLDNTGELFF
TRBJ1-5,-,-,TRBV2,TGTGCCAGCAGTGAATTTCTGGCTAGGCAGCCCCAGCATTTT,CASSEFLARQPQHF
TRBJ2-5,-,-,TRBV19,TGTGCCAGTAGTATTTTTTCGAGTAGCGAGCGAGAGACCCAGTACTTC,CASSIFSSSERETQYF
TRBJ2-1,TRBD1,few,TRBV20-1,TGCAGTGCTAGAACCCGGGACAGGGGAGGAAGTGAGCAGTTCTTC,CSARTRDRGGSEQFF
TRBJ2-3,TRBD2,-,TRBV7-2,TGTGCCAGCACAGCTAGCGGGAATCTCCCCCATACGCAGTATTTT,CASTASGNLPHTQYF
TRBJ2-3,-,-,TRBV12-3/TRBV12-4,TGTGCCAGCAGAATTTGGGGGAGCGCAGATACGCAGTATTTT,CASRIWGSADTQYF
TRBJ2-3,TRBD2,few,TRBV29-1,TGCAGCGTTGGGACTAGCGGGAGGGCAGATACGCAGTATTTT,CSVGTSGRADTQYF
TRBJ2-7,-,-,TRBV6-1,TGTGCCAGCAGCGCGCCTTGGCAGTACTTC,CASSAPWQYF
TRBJ1-1,-,few,TRBV27,TGTGCCAGCAGCAGGTCGCGAGGGGGGAACACTGAAGCTTTCTTT,CASSRSRGGNTEAFF
TRBJ2-4,TRBD1,few,TRBV20-1,TGCAGTGCCACGACAGGGCAGCTAGCCAAAAACATTCAGTACTTC,CSATTGQLAKNIQYF
TRBJ1-2,TRBD1,-,TRBV6-1,TGTGCCAGCAGCGGACAGGTTCACCAAAACTATGGCTACACCTTC,CASSGQVHQNYGYTF
TRBJ2-3,-,few,TRBV20-1,TGCAGTGCCCTCAGGGGGAGGATCACAGATACGCAGTATTTT,CSALRGRITDTQYF
TRBJ2-2,-,few,TRBV6-1,TGTGCCAGCAGCCTTTGGCGGAACACCGGGGAGCTGTTTTTT,CASSLWRNTGELFF
TRBJ1-1,-,-,TRBV20-1,TGCAGTGGGAAGGACAGAGTTGGGGAAGCTTTCTTT,CSGKDRVGEAFF
TRBJ1-2,-,-,TRBV12-3/TRBV12-4,TGTGCCAGCAGACACACAGGGAGAGCTAACTATGGCTACACCTTC,CASRHTGRANYGYTF
TRBJ2-5,-,few,TRBV5-6,TGTGCCAGCAGCTTACGACCCGAAGGGGCCCCGACCCAGTACTTC,CASSLRPEGAPTQYF
TRBJ2-7,TRBD2,-,TRBV6-5,TGTGCCAGCAGTTATTCGCCTAGGACTAGCGGGACTTACGAGCAGTACTTC,CASSYSPRTSGTYEQYF
TRBJ1-6,-,-,TRBV6-2/TRBV6-3,TGTGCCAGCAGTTCAAGAGGGGGGACAACCTATAATTCACCCCTCCACTTT,CASSSRGGTTYNSPLHF
TRBJ1-6,-,-,TRBV20-1,TGCAGTGCTAATACACCGGGACAAGATAATTCACCCCTCCACTTT,CSANTPGQDNSPLHF
TRBJ1-5,-,-,TRBV20-1,TGCAGTGCAGCCACCCCCAGGGGTGGCAATCAGCCCCAGCATTTT,CSAATPRGGNQPQHF
TRBJ2-7,-,few,TRBV7-9,TGTGCCAGCAGCTCCGGCGGGGCAGACTACGAGCAGTACTTC,CASSSGGADYEQYF
TRBJ2-1,TRBD2,-,TRBV20-1,TGCAGTGCTAGAATTGGGGTACTAGCGGGAGAACAGGATGAGCAGTTCTTC,CSARIGVLAGEQDEQFF
TRBJ2-5,TRBD2,few,TRBV7-7,TGTGCTAGCAGCCGCCGAGCGGGAGGGGAGACCCAGTACTTC,CASSRRAGGETQYF
TRBJ1-5,TRBD1,once,TRBV30,TGTGCCTGGAGGCCGGGGCAGGGGGGATATCAGCCCCAGCATTTT,CAWRPGQGGYQPQHF
TRBJ2-5,-,-,TRBV27,TGTGCCAGCAGTTTCAGGGCGGGTTGGGGAGAGACCCAGTACTTC,CASSFRAGWGETQYF
TRBJ2-5,-,-,TRBV20-1,TGCAGTGCTAGGCCGGGACTCCCAGATTGGACCCAGTACTTC,CSARPGLPDWTQYF
TRBJ2-1,TRBD1,-,TRBV10-3,TGTGCCATCAGTGAATCAGGGACAGATAAGCAGTTCTTC,CAISESGTDKQFF
TRBJ1-5,-,-,TRBV28,TGTGCCATTCACACGGGCTCTGGCAATCAGCCCCAGCATTTT,CAIHTGSGNQPQHF
TRBJ1-6,TRBD1,few,TRBV6-1,TGTGCCAGCAGCCGACAGGGTTGGTCACCCCTCCACTTT,CASSRQGWSPLHF
TRBJ2-2,-,-,TRBV29-1,TGCAGCGCCGGGGTGGGGGTCCACACCGGGGAGCTGTTTTTT,CSAGVGVHTGELFF
TRBJ1-6,-,once,TRBV28,TGTGCCAGCACCGCTGCGGCGGCGTATTCACCCCTCCACTTT,CASTAAAAYSPLHF
TRBJ1-3,TRBD1,-,TRBV6-1,TGTGCCAGCAGTCAGGACAGGATAGCGGACACCATATATTTT,CASSQDRIADTIYF
TRBJ1-5,-,-,TRBV19,TGTGCCAGTAGTATACGCGCTGGGAATAGCAATCAGCCCCAGCATTTT,CASSIRAGNSNQPQHF
TRBJ2-4,TRBD2,few,TRBV20-1,TGCAGTGCTATTAACCCTAGCGGGATAACCAAAAACATTCAGTACTTC,CSAINPSGITKNIQYF
TRBJ1-3,-,-,TRBV7-8,TGTGCCAGCAGCTTAGTCGGATACTCTGGAAACACCATATATTTT,CASSLVGYSGNTIYF
TRBJ1-2,TRBD1,-,TRBV18,TGTGCCAGTAGCAGGGGGCTTAATGGCTACACCTTC,CASSRGLNGYTF
TRBJ1-1,-,-,TRBV10-3,TGTGCCATCAGTGAGTCGTTTAGGGTGAACACTGAAGCTTTCTTT,CAISESFRVNTEAFF
TRBJ1-6,TRBD1,-,TRBV28,TGTGCCAGCAAACCCGACAGGGCCTATAATTCACCCCTCCACTTT,CASKPDRAYNSPLHF
TRBJ1-4,-,-,TRBV2,TGTGCCAGCAGGGCGACGGCACCAGGGGAAAAACTGTTTTTT,CASRATAPGEKLFF
TRBJ2-1,-,-,TRBV20-1,TGCAGTGCTAACAGTCTCTTGGAGCGGTCCTACAATGAGCAGTTCTTC,CSANSLLERSYNEQFF
TRBJ1-6,TRBD1,-,TRBV27,TGTGCCAGCGGACAGGGTTTTTCACCCCTCCACTTT,CASGQGFSPLHF
TRBJ2-3,TRBD1,-,TRBV4-2,TGTGCCAGCAGCGCCTCGGGACAGGGGGCCCCAGATACGCAGTATTTT,CASSASGQGAPDTQYF
TRBJ2-5,-,-,TRBV7-9,TGTGCCAGCTTACAGGAGAACCAAGAGACCCAGTACTTC,CASLQENQETQYF
TRBJ1-5,-,-,TRBV19,TGTGCCAGTAGTAAAAACAGGGGCAATCAGCCCCAGCATTTT,CASSKNRGNQPQHF